This T cell receptor beta chain was identified in a study of blood T cell repertoires in COVID-19. On the study more broadly: Sample material is recorded as cDNA or gDNA derived from T cells, B-cell-depleted T cells, or PBMCs.

CDR3 length: 14 amino acids. Germline values: CDR1 MDHEN, CDR2 SYDVKM. Trimming at V came to 5 bases and at J to 8 bases, leaving 7 bases not matched to a gene. Generated by immunoSEQ multiplex PCR, the TCRdb table keeps only in-frame clones and is missing some. The sample has over 55,000 clones, around three quarters seen once; the top ten hold less than 40%. The table lists this clone with many counts. V gene TRBV28 combines with J gene TRBJ2-1; 9 bases line up with TRBD2. This sequence was found in a woman in her 70s with acute or convalescent COVID-19. Sequencing input: peripheral blood. This CDR3 is CASSGSGRIYEQFF. The DNA for the CDR3 is TGTGCCAGCAGTGGGAGCGGGAGGATATATGAGCAGTTCTTC.